This T cell receptor beta chain is drawn from a study of blood T cell repertoires in COVID-19. Turning to the study itself: COVID-19 samples from acute and convalescent phases originated in the United States, Italy and Spain. In each case, the material was cDNA or gDNA derived from T cells, B-cell-depleted T cells, or PBMCs.

Methods used by the authors: Using reference gene primer amplification, nucleated cell counts were estimated. Data came from immunoSEQ multiplex PCR; TCRdb stores just in-frame clones and leaves some out. V and J calls and clone size follow that table, whereas D and trimming were derived from the DNA. The table lists 140,000 to 150,000 clones, 80% of them singletons, with 13% in the top ten. The CDR3 is 13 amino acids. Germline V gene data show CDR1 as SQVTM and CDR2 as ANQGSEA. V lost 5 bases and J lost 3; bases outside the gene matches: 6. This chain joins TRBV29-1 and TRBJ2-7, with 8 bases that match TRBD2. The specimen was peripheral blood. The clonotype comes from a man aged 55-75 years with active or convalescent COVID-19. The CDR3 protein is CSVIAGGIYEQYF. The CDR3 DNA reads TGCAGCGTTATCGCGGGGGGCATCTACGAGCAGTACTTC.